The source of this T cell receptor (beta chain) is a study of memory CD4+ T cells and cytomegalovirus serostatus. Single viable CD3+CD4+CD8-CD45RO+ cells were sorted as the memory CD4+ T cells. CD4+ T cells were isolated by positive magnetic selection. Comment on this clone: In the same sample, other DNA sequences code for this CDR3.

The assay was immunoSEQ multiplex PCR, and TCRdb's table has in-frame clones only and misses some. The table includes 27,000 or so clones, about 70% detected once. CDR1 and CDR2 from the germline V gene are KGHSH and LQKENI. V lost 3 bases, J lost 7 bases, and 9 bases lay in between. The CDR3 extends over 12 amino acids. V and J are TRBV18 and TRBJ1-2; unclear D gene. The sequenced sample consisted of memory CD4+ T cells from blood. This clonotype was obtained from an adult in good health and CMV-seronegative. CDR3 amino acids: CASSPGTFGYTF. The CDR3 DNA is TGTGCCAGCTCACCGGGAACGTTTGGCTACACCTTC.